This T cell receptor beta chain was obtained from a study of T cell responses to AZD1222 COVID-19 vaccine. Study-level points and caveats: Donors skewed white British and female; clonal diversity was possibly underestimated.

Here immunoSEQ multiplex PCR was the method, and the copy in TCRdb shows in-frame clones only, minus some. The data show some 130,000 clones, with roughly 90% seen just once and approximately 1.1% held by the top ten. Pooled in the analysis were second doses at about 4 or about 12 weeks. With regard to this clone: The target antigen is unknown.

CDR3 length equals 14 residues. CDR1 and CDR2 from the germline V gene are LNHDA and SQIVND (reference sequence). V lost 2 bases, J lost 6 bases, and 11 bases lay in between. The TCR comes from an adult who received the AZD1222 COVID-19 vaccine. The sequenced sample was peripheral blood, obtained 28 days after the second AZD1222 dose. The chain uses TRBV19 and TRBJ2-4, with D possibly matching TRBD2 (5 bases). CDR3 sequence (DNA): TGTGCCAGTAGTATATGGGAGCTTGGAAACATTCAGTACTTC. Its protein product is CASSIWELGNIQYF.